Included here is one TCR beta chain sequence, with context. These data are taken from a study of cytomegalovirus exposure and HLA in healthy donors. The PCR used 60 Vbeta and 13 Jbeta primers. Sequencing used immunoSEQ multiplex PCR; TCRdb keeps in-frame clones, though not all of them. The data hold over 45,000 clones, with approximately 80% observed a single time. The germline V gene encodes CDR1 MDHEN and CDR2 SYDVKM. The CDR3 is made up of 12 amino acids. The V and J ends lost 2 bases and 15 bases respectively, with 11 bases between them. Source material: PBMCs. The rearrangement links TRBV28 to TRBJ1-6; possible D gene TRBD1, 5 bases. The sequence was collected from a man aged 25 to 40 in good health and CMV-seronegative. The CDR3 loop reads CASSLDGGSLHF. The CDR3 region has the DNA TGTGCCAGCAGTTTAGACGGGGGGAGCCTCCACTTT. The full variable domain, in which reference TRBV28 and TRBJ1-6 provide the parts outside the CDR3, is DVKVTQSSRYLVKRTGEKVFLECVQDMDHENMFWYRQDPGLGLRLIYFSYDVKMKEKGDIPEGYSVSREKKERFSLILESASTNQTSMYLCASSLDGGSLHFGNGTRLTVT.